This TCR beta chain comes out of a study of response to subunit inactivated influenza vaccine. This clonotype was recorded a few times. Its target is unknown. The CDR3 runs 11 residues. Trimming removed 7 bases from V and 8 bases from J, with 12 bases in between. The V gene's germline CDR1 is SQVTM and CDR2 ANQGSEA. TCRdb passed the RT-PCR reads through MiXCR, listing each CDR3 protein once. The sample gives about 800,000 distinct CDR3 sequences, 21% of which show up once; roughly 10% is in the top ten. General observations from the study: After each seasonal influenza vaccination, few new T cells are recruited, the authors suggested.

The chain uses TRBV29-1 and TRBJ2-1; D is uncertain. This sequence was found in a man aged 50 to 59 who received an inactivated influenza vaccine. The sample consisted of PBMCs from blood, taken 5 days after vaccination. The CDR3 bases are TGCAGCGCCCGACGGGCAGATGAGCAGTTCTTC. Its translation is CSARRADEQFF.